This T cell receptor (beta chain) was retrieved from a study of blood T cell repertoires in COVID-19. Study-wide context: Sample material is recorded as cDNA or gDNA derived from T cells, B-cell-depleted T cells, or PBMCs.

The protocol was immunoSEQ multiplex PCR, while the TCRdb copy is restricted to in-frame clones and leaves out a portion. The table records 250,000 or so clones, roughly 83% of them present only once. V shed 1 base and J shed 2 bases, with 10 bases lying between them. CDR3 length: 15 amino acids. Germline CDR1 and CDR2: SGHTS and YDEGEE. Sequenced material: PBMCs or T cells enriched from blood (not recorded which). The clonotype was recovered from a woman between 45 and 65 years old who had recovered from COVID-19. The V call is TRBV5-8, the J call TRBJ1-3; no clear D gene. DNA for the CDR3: TGTGCCAGCAGCTTGCTCTGGGCTCCTGGAAACACCATATATTTT. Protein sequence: CASSLLWAPGNTIYF.